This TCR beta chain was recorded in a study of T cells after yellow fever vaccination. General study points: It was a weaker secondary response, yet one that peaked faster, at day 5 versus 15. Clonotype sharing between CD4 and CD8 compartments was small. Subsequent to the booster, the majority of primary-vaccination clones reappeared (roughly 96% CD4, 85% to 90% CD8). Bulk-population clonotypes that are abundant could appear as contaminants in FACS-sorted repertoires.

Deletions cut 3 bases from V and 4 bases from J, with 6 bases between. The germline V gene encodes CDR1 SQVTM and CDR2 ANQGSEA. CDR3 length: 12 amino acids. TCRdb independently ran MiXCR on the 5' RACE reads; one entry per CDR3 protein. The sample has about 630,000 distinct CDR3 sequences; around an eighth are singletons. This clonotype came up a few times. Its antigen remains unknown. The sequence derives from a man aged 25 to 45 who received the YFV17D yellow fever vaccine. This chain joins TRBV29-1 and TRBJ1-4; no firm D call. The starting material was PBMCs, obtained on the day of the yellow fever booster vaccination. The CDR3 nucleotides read TGCAGCGTTGAGGGGAATAATGAAAAACTGTTTTTT. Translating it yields CSVEGNNEKLFF.